This entry lists 7 T cell receptor beta chains sequenced from one sample in a study of T cell responses to AZD1222 COVID-19 vaccine. Profiled with immunoSEQ multiplex PCR; TCRdb holds only in-frame clones, not every one. The sample carries some 60,000 clones, approximately 82% recorded once. Sequenced material: peripheral blood, taken on day 0 of AZD1222 vaccination. The receptors were gathered from an adult in good health.

As for this clone: One end of the junction is discordant with germline, which a read error may explain. V usage is TRBV5-6 and J usage is TRBJ1-2; tentative D call: TRBD1 (5 bases). Per germline, CDR1 SGHDT and CDR2 YYEEEE. The CDR3 totals 17 residues. Here the CDR3 reads CATSSTGDGDVRYGYTF. CDR3 DNA sequence: TGTGCCACCAGCAGTACGGGGGATGGGGACGTGCGGTATGGCTACACCTTC.

The chain recombines TRBV24-1 with TRBJ2-3, with 13 nucleotides matching TRBD2. With V trimmed by 5 bases and J by 5 bases, 0 bases remained unmatched. Per the germline V gene, CDR1 is KGHDR and CDR2 is SFDVKD. This CDR3 comprises 14 residues. This CDR3 reads CATSGTSGRDTQYF. The CDR3 DNA is TGTGCCACCAGTGGGACTAGCGGGAGAGATACGCAGTATTTT.

The CDR3 is CASSLDPGTNEQYF. The CDR3 bases are TGTGCCAGCAGCTTAGATCCCGGGACTAACGAGCAGTACTTC. The chain recombines TRBV11-2 with TRBJ2-7; 7 bases are shared with TRBD2. V lost 0 bases, J lost 5 bases, and 4 bases stayed unmatched. CDR1 is SGHAT, CDR2 FQNNGV, per germline. The CDR3 extends over 14 amino acids.

This chain links TRBV7-2 with TRBJ1-5; D is uncertain. CDR3 length: 15 amino acids. CDR1 is SGHTA, CDR2 FQGNSA, per germline. Trimming shortened V by 6 bases and J by 0 bases, and 12 bases separated the two germline ends. The CDR3 here is CASSRAAYSNQPQHF. The CDR3 region has the DNA TGTGCCAGCAGTAGGGCAGCTTATAGCAATCAGCCCCAGCATTTT.

V usage is TRBV18 and J usage is TRBJ1-1, with TRBD1 matching over 8 bases. CDR3 length: 15 residues. With V trimmed by 3 bases and J by 3 bases, 6 bases remained unmatched. Germline lookup yields CDR1 KGHSH and CDR2 LQKENI. CDR3 region: CASSPVDRAYTEAFF. CDR3 nucleotides: TGTGCCAGCTCACCTGTGGACAGGGCGTACACTGAAGCTTTCTTT. The variable domain in full, with the rest retrieved from reference TRBV18 and TRBJ1-1, is NAGVMQNPRHLVRRRGQEARLRCSPMKGHSHVYWYRQLPEEGLKFMVYLQKENIIDESGMPKERFSAEFPKEGPSILRIQQVVRGDSAAYFCASSPVDRAYTEAFFGQGTRLTVV.

The chain uses TRBV5-1 and TRBJ1-3; perhaps TRBD1 as D (6 bases). The CDR3 totals 16 residues. V was pared by 1 base and J by 0 bases, with 11 bases between. Germline V gives CDR1 SGHRS, CDR2 YFSETQ. The CDR3 sequence: CASSLSGQVSGNTIYF. The CDR3 DNA sequence: TGCGCCAGCAGCTTGTCGGGACAAGTCTCTGGAAACACCATATATTTT.

The chain uses TRBV4-1 and TRBJ1-2, with D possibly TRBD1 on 6 matching bases. V lost 1 base, J lost 4 bases, and 19 bases lay in between. This CDR3 is 17 amino acids long. Germline loops: CDR1 MGHRA, CDR2 YSYEKL. Written as DNA, the CDR3 is TGCGCCAGCAGCCAAGGCCCTCTGGGGGGGGCCTTCTATGGCTACACCTTC. Translating gives CASSQGPLGGAFYGYTF.